These 14 T cell receptor beta chains were all obtained from the same sample, sequenced in a study of T cell changes during pregnancy in multiple sclerosis. Using immunoSEQ multiplex PCR, the repertoire was profiled, and TCRdb retains in-frame clones only, with some absent. The table records about 120,000 clones, about 94% of them present only once. Sequencing was performed on peripheral blood, taken before pregnancy. The receptors here all came from a female donor with multiple sclerosis, enrolled in a pregnancy study.

The chain employs TRBV6-1 and TRBJ1-1; maybe TRBD1 (5 bases). This CDR3 has 14 residues. Germline V lookup: CDR1 MNHNS, CDR2 SASEGT. With 2 bases removed from V and 7 bases from J, the gap between germline ends came to 14 bases. The CDR3 DNA follows: TGTGCCAGCAGTGAATACAGGCCTTTGCTTGAAGCTTTCTTT. Its protein product is CASSEYRPLLEAFF.

This clone appeared once. V gene TRBV30 combines with J gene TRBJ2-3; D is unresolved. CDR1 GTSNPN and CDR2 SVGIG come from the germline V gene (reference sequence). This CDR3 is 13 amino acids long. Trimming removed 0 bases from V and 1 base from J, with 5 bases in between. In DNA, the CDR3 is TGTGCCTGGAGTGTACGGGGCACAGATACGCAGTATTTT. Its protein is CAWSVRGTDTQYF.

This chain uses TRBV2 with TRBJ2-1, with 9 bases matching TRBD2. Germline V gene sequence: CDR1 SNHLY, CDR2 FYNNEI. The CDR3 is 14 amino acids. Trimming removed 10 bases from V and 3 bases from J; junction bases left unmatched: 7. The CDR3 nucleotides read TGTGCCACCTTAGCGGGGGATCTCTACAATGAGCAGTTCTTC. Protein sequence: CATLAGDLYNEQFF.

This chain joins TRBV19 and TRBJ2-5, with D tentatively TRBD1 (5 bases). Germline V CDR1 and CDR2: LNHDA, SQIVND (reference sequence). V lost 4 bases and J 1 base, leaving 10 bases between the germline ends. The CDR3 is 14 residues long. Here the CDR3 reads CASSNNRRQETQYF. As DNA, the CDR3 is TGTGCCAGTAGTAATAACAGGCGCCAAGAGACCCAGTACTTC.

V is TRBV19 and J is TRBJ1-2, with TRBD1 as a possible D gene (6 bases). Germline-derived CDR1 and CDR2 are LNHDA and SQIVND (reference sequence). The CDR3 is made up of 16 amino acids. V lost 7 bases and J 1 base, leaving 19 bases between the germline ends. CDR3 amino acids: CASTQGQSMINYGYTF. As DNA, the CDR3 is TGTGCCAGTACCCAGGGGCAGTCTATGATTAACTATGGCTACACCTTC.

This chain connects TRBV30 to TRBJ2-7; TRBD2 is a possible D gene (6 bases). V dropped 4 bases and J dropped 1 base, with 14 bases sitting between them. CDR3 length equals 14 residues. Germline V lookup: CDR1 GTSNPN, CDR2 SVGIG (reference sequence). Here the CDR3 reads CAWTLRRGSYEQYF. CDR3 coding DNA: TGTGCCTGGACCCTTAGGAGGGGATCCTACGAGCAGTACTTC.

The chain recombines TRBV29-1 with TRBJ2-2, with TRBD1 identical over 8 bases. CDR1 is SQVTM and CDR2 is ANQGSEA in the germline V gene. V lost 8 bases, J lost 4 bases, and 3 bases stayed unmatched. The CDR3 runs to 12 residues. The CDR3 DNA follows: TGCAGCTACAGGGGGACCACCGGGGAGCTGTTTTTT. It translates to CSYRGTTGELFF.

The chain joins TRBV11-2 to TRBJ2-7; TRBD1 matches at 7 bases. This CDR3 comprises 15 residues. Germline V gives CDR1 SGHAT, CDR2 FQNNGV. V dropped 1 base and J dropped 0; count of bases not matched to a gene: 3. The CDR3 protein is CASSLGQGLSYEQYF. The CDR3 DNA reads TGTGCCAGCAGCTTAGGACAGGGCCTCTCCTACGAGCAGTACTTC.

The chain couples TRBV19 to TRBJ2-1; the match to TRBD2 covers 10 bases. This CDR3 contains 16 residues. Germline values: CDR1 LNHDA, CDR2 SQIVND (reference sequence). V lost 6 bases and J lost 5; bases outside the gene matches: 10. CDR3 amino acids: CASSSGVAGGHNEQFF. The CDR3 bases are TGTGCCAGTAGCTCAGGGGTAGCGGGAGGCCACAATGAGCAGTTCTTC.

The count of this clone is one. V gene TRBV7-3 combines with J gene TRBJ2-7; 7 nucleotides align to TRBD2. After removal of 2 bases from V and 11 bases from J, the junction contained 12 bases not matched to a gene. The CDR3 is 14 amino acids. Germline CDR1 is SGHTA and CDR2 is FQGTGA. The DNA for the CDR3 is TGTGCCAGCAGCTTAGCGTCCCCTAGCGGCGTAAAGTACTTC. Translated, it gives CASSLASPSGVKYF.

The gene calls are TRBV4-1 and TRBJ1-2; a possible D gene is TRBD1 (5 bases). Looked up from germline, CDR1 is MGHRA and CDR2 is YSYEKL. The CDR3 runs 15 residues. Trimming took 0 bases from V and 8 from J, leaving 16 bases between them. The CDR3 spells CASSQDLSRARGYTF. In DNA form, the CDR3 reads TGCGCCAGCAGCCAAGATCTAAGCAGGGCAAGAGGCTACACCTTC.

The V gene is TRBV18, the J gene TRBJ2-1; 11 positions match TRBD2. Per germline, CDR1 KGHSH and CDR2 LQKENI. The CDR3 runs to 15 residues. Trimming cost V 6 bases and J 4 bases; bases outside gene matches: 5. CDR3 coding DNA: TGTGCCAGCTCCCTTGGGACTAGCGGATACAATGAGCAGTTCTTC. Translating it yields CASSLGTSGYNEQFF.

The rearrangement joins TRBV10-3 to TRBJ1-1, with TRBD1 identical over 7 bases. After removal of 0 bases from V and 1 base from J, the junction contained 8 bases not matched to a gene. Germline V gives CDR1 ENHRY, CDR2 SYGVKD. CDR3 length: 17 amino acids. CDR3 nucleotide sequence: TGTGCCATCAGTGAGTCGGCCCAGACAGGGAGGAACACTGAAGCTTTCTTT. It encodes CAISESAQTGRNTEAFF.

This chain links TRBV10-3 with TRBJ2-3; 7 nucleotides align to TRBD2. CDR1 ENHRY and CDR2 SYGVKD come from the germline V gene. The CDR3 spans 17 residues. With V trimmed by 5 bases and J by 0 bases, 11 bases remained unmatched. The CDR3 sequence: CAISPLPSGPSTDTQYF. The CDR3 region has the DNA TGTGCCATCAGTCCACTACCTAGCGGACCTAGCACAGATACGCAGTATTTT.